These 9 T cell receptor beta chains came from one sample sequenced in a study of blood T cells in healthy people across ages. The authors ran a second PCR of about 6 to 11 cycles using a sample-barcoded 5' primer and a J-beta primer mix. TCRdb re-called the 5' RACE reads through MiXCR, storing one row per CDR3 protein. The data hold fewer than 1 million distinct CDR3 sequences, with roughly 44% observed a single time. The material sequenced was blood. These receptors came from a man aged 60-69 years in good health.

The sample holds a few counts of this clonotype. The rearrangement uses TRBV4-3 and TRBJ2-1; no firm D call. CDR1 is LGHNA, CDR2 YSLEER, per germline. The CDR3 has 11 amino acids. Trimming stripped 1 base from V and 10 bases from J, with 5 bases between. CDR3 sequence reads: CASSQGREQFF. The CDR3 DNA is TGCGCCAGCAGCCAAGGCAGAGAGCAGTTCTTC.

This clonotype was picked up a small number of times. This rearrangement joins TRBV6-2 or TRBV6-3 to TRBJ1-2; D is ambiguous. The CDR3 has 16 amino acids. Germline CDR1 and CDR2: MNHEY and SVGEGT. V was shortened by 0 bases and J by 0 bases, with 11 bases between the two germline ends. The CDR3, as DNA: TGTGCCAGCAGTTACTCGTCAGCCGGGACTAACTATGGCTACACCTTC. It encodes CASSYSSAGTNYGYTF.

The chain couples TRBV11-3 to TRBJ1-6, with D unresolved. Germline V gene sequence: CDR1 SGHNT, CDR2 YENEEA. Deletions cut 7 bases from V and 7 bases from J, with 8 bases between. This CDR3 is 12 amino acids long. CDR3 sequence: CASTTSNSPLHF. CDR3 DNA: TGTGCCAGCACAACCTCAAATTCACCCCTCCACTTT. Variable domain in full (rest from reference TRBV11-3 and TRBJ1-6): EAGVVQSPRYKIIEKKQPVAFWCNPISGHNTLYWYLQNLGQGPELLIRYENEEAVDDSQLPKDRFSAERLKGVDSTLKIQPAELGDSAVYLCASTTSNSPLHFGNGTRLTVT.

This clonotype has a handful of counts. The rearrangement links TRBV6-1 to TRBJ2-6, with D unclear. CDR1 is MNHNS, CDR2 SASEGT, per germline. The CDR3 consists of 15 residues. The V and J ends lost 4 bases and 0 bases respectively, with 7 bases between them. CDR3 coding DNA: TGTGCCAGCAGTGTAGGAATCTCTGGGGCCAACGTCCTGACTTTC. It encodes CASSVGISGANVLTF.

This clonotype occurred many times. This chain links TRBV13 with TRBJ1-1; D might be TRBD1 (5 bases). The CDR3 has 11 amino acids. The V gene lost 0 bases and the J gene lost 10 bases, with 6 bases spanning the gap. Germline loops: CDR1 PRHDT, CDR2 FYEKMQ (reference sequence). The CDR3 sequence: CASSLGGGAFF. The CDR3 DNA reads as TGTGCCAGCAGCTTAGGGGGGGGAGCTTTCTTT.

The table lists this clonotype with a count of one. The chain employs TRBV5-4 and TRBJ2-1; TRBD2 matches 8 bases. The germline V gene has CDR1 SGHNT and CDR2 YYREEE (reference sequence). Trimming at V came to 4 bases and at J to 7 bases, leaving 13 bases not matched to a gene. This CDR3 spans 16 amino acids. The CDR3, as DNA: TGTGCCAGCAGCCCTACCCCCGGGACTAGTTCTAATGAGCAGTTCTTC. Its protein product is CASSPTPGTSSNEQFF. The whole variable domain, remainder taken from reference TRBV5-4 and TRBJ2-1, is ETGVTQSPTHLIKTRGQQVTLRCSSQSGHNTVSWYQQALGQGPQFIFQYYREEENGRGNFPPRFSGLQFPNYSSELNVNALELDDSALYLCASSPTPGTSSNEQFFGPGTRLTVL.

The CDR3 reads CASSRGSGVQETQYF. The CDR3 nucleotides are TGTGCCAGCAGCCGAGGTAGCGGGGTCCAAGAGACCCAGTACTTC. This chain links TRBV7-9 with TRBJ2-5; 8 bases align to TRBD2. Trimming cost V 5 bases and J 1 base; bases outside gene matches: 6. The CDR3 totals 15 residues. Germline V lookup: CDR1 SEHNR, CDR2 FQNEAQ (reference sequence).

The genes are TRBV29-1 and TRBJ2-7, with D maybe TRBD1 (6 bases). The V gene lost 4 bases and the J gene lost 10 bases, with 17 bases spanning the gap. Germline V gene lookup returns CDR1 SQVTM and CDR2 ANQGSEA. The CDR3 has 12 residues. The DNA of the CDR3 is TGCAGCGTTGCCGACCGAGGGGGAGACCAGTACTTC. Its protein product is CSVADRGGDQYF.

This clonotype was seen only a few times. The chain is built from TRBV10-3 and TRBJ2-5; a possible D gene is TRBD2 (7 bases). The CDR3 length is 13 residues. Trimming shortened V by 8 bases and J by 5 bases, and 15 bases separated the two germline ends. The germline V gene encodes CDR1 ENHRY and CDR2 SYGVKD. In DNA form, the CDR3 reads TGTGCCATCGGCGGGGGCGGAAGGGAGACCCAGTACTTC. Protein sequence: CAIGGGGRETQYF.